Below, one T cell receptor beta chain is given with its context. Its antigen is unidentified. The PCR was carried out with 60 Vbeta primers and 13 Jbeta primers. Some clones are missing from TCRdb's copy, which holds only in-frame ones; the method was immunoSEQ multiplex PCR. In the table there are around 120,000 clones, around 79% of which are singletons. This sample is part of a study of cytomegalovirus exposure and HLA in healthy donors. The wider study: There were about 85 million unique TCRs (from HLA-typed donors) in an early data release.

Donors in the study were healthy people who gave bone marrow. Points from the study as a whole: Exclusion applied to some V segments, including TRBV6-2 and TRBV6-3, as they were indistinguishable. As a later analysis showed, a missense DCLRE1C variant was linked to trimming of TCR beta V- and J-genes.

Germline CDR1 and CDR2: GTSNPN and SVGIG (reference sequence). V gave up 5 bases and J gave up 4 bases, with 14 bases separating them. The CDR3 sequence is 13 residues long. The chain employs TRBV30 and TRBJ1-2; perhaps TRBD1 as D (5 bases). The sample was PBMCs. The TCR sequence derives from a woman between 40 and 50 years old in good health and CMV-seronegative. The CDR3 nucleotides read TGTGCCTGGGTTACAGGTCCGGGCTATGGCTACACCTTC. Protein sequence: CAWVTGPGYGYTF. The full variable domain, its missing parts supplied by reference TRBV30 and TRBJ1-2, is SQTIHQWPATLVQPVGSPLSLECTVEGTSNPNLYWYRQAAGRGLQLLFYSVGIGQISSEVPQNLSASRPQDRQFILSSKKLLLSDSGFYLCAWVTGPGYGYTFGSGTRLTVV.